Sequencing of this TCR beta chain was carried out in a study of patients and donors after allogeneic stem cell transplantation. Using its own MiXCR run on the RT-PCR reads, TCRdb lists one record per CDR3 protein. The data contain about 960,000 distinct CDR3 sequences, about a sixth of them seen just once; the ten biggest clones take up 5% to 7.5%. CDR3 length: 15 residues. V lost 6 bases to trimming and J lost 4 bases, with 18 bases between them. From germline, CDR1 is MNHNS and CDR2 SASEGT. The sequencing sample was made of blood, either unsorted or a sorted T cell fraction (not recorded which). The origin of this receptor is a human donor who was either an allogeneic HSCT recipient or a stem cell or donor lymphocyte infusion donor (not recorded which). It is not recorded whose cells these are; they may come from a transplant donor. This chain joins TRBV6-1 and TRBJ1-2; D is perhaps TRBD1 (6 bases). CDR3: CASSHGGGRTYGYTF. CDR3 nucleotides: TGTGCCAGCAGCCACGGGGGGGGGCGGACCTATGGCTACACCTTC.